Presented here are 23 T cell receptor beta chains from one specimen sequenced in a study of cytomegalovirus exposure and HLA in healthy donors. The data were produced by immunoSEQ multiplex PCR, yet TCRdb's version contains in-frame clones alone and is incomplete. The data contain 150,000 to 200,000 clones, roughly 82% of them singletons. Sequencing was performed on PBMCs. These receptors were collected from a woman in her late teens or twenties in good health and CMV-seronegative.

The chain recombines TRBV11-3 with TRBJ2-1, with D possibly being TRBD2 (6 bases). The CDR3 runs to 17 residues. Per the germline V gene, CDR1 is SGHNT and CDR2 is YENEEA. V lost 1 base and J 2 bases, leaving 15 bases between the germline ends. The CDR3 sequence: CASSLGGAGITYNEQFF. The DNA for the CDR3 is TGTGCCAGCAGCTTAGGAGGCGCGGGAATAACCTACAATGAGCAGTTCTTC.

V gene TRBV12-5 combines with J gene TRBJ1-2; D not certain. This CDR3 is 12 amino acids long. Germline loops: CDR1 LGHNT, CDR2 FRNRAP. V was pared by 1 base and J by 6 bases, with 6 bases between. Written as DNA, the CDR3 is TGTGCTAGTGGTTTGGACTCCGATGGCTACACCTTC. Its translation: CASGLDSDGYTF.

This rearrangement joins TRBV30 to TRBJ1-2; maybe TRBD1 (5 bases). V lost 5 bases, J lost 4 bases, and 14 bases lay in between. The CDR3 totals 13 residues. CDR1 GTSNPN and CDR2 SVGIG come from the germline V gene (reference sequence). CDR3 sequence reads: CAWGAWGLYGYTF. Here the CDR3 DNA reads TGTGCCTGGGGCGCCTGGGGCCTCTATGGCTACACCTTC.

CDR3 coding DNA: TGTGCCAGCAGCTTTGGGGGCAAGGCCGGGGAGCTGTTTTTT. Translation: CASSFGGKAGELFF. The rearrangement links TRBV11-3 to TRBJ2-2; D may be TRBD1 (6 bases). This CDR3 comprises 14 residues. Germline V gene sequence: CDR1 SGHNT, CDR2 YENEEA. Between the trimmed V and J ends, which lost 3 bases and 6 bases, there was a span of 11 bases. Variable domain in full (rest from reference TRBV11-3 and TRBJ2-2): EAGVVQSPRYKIIEKKQPVAFWCNPISGHNTLYWYLQNLGQGPELLIRYENEEAVDDSQLPKDRFSAERLKGVDSTLKIQPAELGDSAVYLCASSFGGKAGELFFGEGSRLTVL.

The CDR3 loop is CASSVRDWDTDTQYF. The CDR3 bases are TGTGCCAGCAGCGTACGGGATTGGGACACAGATACGCAGTATTTT. The chain combines TRBV7-9 with TRBJ2-3; a possible D gene is TRBD2 (5 bases). The length of the CDR3 is 15 residues. The germline V and J ends were trimmed by 5 bases and 2 bases, with 14 bases remaining between them. Looked up from germline, CDR1 is SEHNR and CDR2 is FQNEAQ (reference sequence).

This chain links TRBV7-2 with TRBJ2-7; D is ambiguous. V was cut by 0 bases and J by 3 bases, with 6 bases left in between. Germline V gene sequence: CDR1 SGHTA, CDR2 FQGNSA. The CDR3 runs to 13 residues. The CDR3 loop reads CASSLAPGYEQYF. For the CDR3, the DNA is TGTGCCAGCAGCTTAGCGCCCGGCTACGAGCAGTACTTC.

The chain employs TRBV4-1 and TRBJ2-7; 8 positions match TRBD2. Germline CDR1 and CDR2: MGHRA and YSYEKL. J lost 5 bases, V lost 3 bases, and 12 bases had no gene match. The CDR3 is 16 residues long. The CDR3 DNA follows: TGCGCCAGCAGCCACGGGGACCGGGGGGGCAGGGACGAGCAGTACTTC. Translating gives CASSHGDRGGRDEQYF.

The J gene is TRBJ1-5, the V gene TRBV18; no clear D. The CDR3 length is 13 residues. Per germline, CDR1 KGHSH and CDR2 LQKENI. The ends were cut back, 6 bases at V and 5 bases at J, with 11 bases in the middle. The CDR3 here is CASSEGLDQPQHF. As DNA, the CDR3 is TGTGCCAGCTCGGAGGGCTTAGATCAGCCCCAGCATTTT.

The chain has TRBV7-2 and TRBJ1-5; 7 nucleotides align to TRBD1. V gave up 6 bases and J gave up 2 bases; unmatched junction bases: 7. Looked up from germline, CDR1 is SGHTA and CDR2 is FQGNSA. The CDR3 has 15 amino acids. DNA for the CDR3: TGTGCCAGCAGGGTAACAGGGGTTGGCAATCAGCCCCAGCATTTT. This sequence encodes CASRVTGVGNQPQHF.

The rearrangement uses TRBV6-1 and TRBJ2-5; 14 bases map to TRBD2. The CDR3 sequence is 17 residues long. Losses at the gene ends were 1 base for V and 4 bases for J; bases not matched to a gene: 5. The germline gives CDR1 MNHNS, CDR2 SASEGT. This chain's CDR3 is CASSEGGTSGSIETQYF. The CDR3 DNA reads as TGTGCCAGCAGTGAAGGAGGGACTAGCGGGAGTATAGAGACCCAGTACTTC.

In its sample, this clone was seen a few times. The CDR3 protein is CASLGLAGGVEQFF. CDR3 coding DNA: TGTGCCAGCCTAGGACTAGCGGGAGGGGTTGAGCAGTTCTTC. This chain uses TRBV2 with TRBJ2-1; 15 positions agree with TRBD2. Trimming at V came to 8 bases and at J to 9 bases, leaving 5 bases not matched to a gene. The length of the CDR3 is 14 residues. Germline-derived CDR1 and CDR2 are SNHLY and FYNNEI. The whole variable domain, remainder taken from reference TRBV2 and TRBJ2-1, is EPEVTQTPSHQVTQMGQEVILRCVPISNHLYFYWYRQILGQKVEFLVSFYNNEISEKSEIFDDQFSVERPDGSNFTLKIRSTKLEDSAMYFCASLGLAGGVEQFFGPGTRLTVL.

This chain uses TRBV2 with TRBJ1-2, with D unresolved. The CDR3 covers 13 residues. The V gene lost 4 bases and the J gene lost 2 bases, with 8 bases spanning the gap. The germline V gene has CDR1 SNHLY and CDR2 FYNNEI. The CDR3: CASSVGGNYGYTF. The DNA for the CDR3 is TGTGCCAGCAGTGTGGGCGGGAACTATGGCTACACCTTC.

CDR3 DNA sequence: TGTGCCAGCAGCAACACGGTCCGGGACAGGGATACTAACTATGGCTACACCTTC. Translation: CASSNTVRDRDTNYGYTF. This chain connects TRBV7-9 to TRBJ1-2; TRBD1 matches at 9 bases. This CDR3 region has 18 residues. The ends lost 5 bases at V and 0 bases at J; junction bases unmatched: 13. Germline CDR1 and CDR2: SEHNR and FQNEAQ (reference sequence).

The CDR3 nucleotides are TGTGCCAGCAGTGAAGCGGTAGCACCGTACTTC. It is translated as CASSEAVAPYF. This chain connects TRBV6-1 to TRBJ2-7, with D hard to call. This CDR3 comprises 11 residues. Trimming removed 0 bases at V and 12 bases at J, with 9 bases between. The germline CDR1 and CDR2 sequences are MNHNS and SASEGT.

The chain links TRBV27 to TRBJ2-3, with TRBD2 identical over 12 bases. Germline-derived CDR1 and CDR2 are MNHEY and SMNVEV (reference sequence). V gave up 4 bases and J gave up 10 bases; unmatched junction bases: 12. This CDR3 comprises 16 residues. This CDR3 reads CASSSILAGGAGPQYF. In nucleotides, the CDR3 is TGTGCCAGCAGTTCTATTCTAGCGGGAGGGGCAGGGCCGCAGTATTTT.

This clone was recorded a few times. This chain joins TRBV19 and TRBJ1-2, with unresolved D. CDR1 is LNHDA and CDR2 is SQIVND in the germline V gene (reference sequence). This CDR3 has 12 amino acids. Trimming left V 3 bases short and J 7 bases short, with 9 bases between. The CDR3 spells CASSMNGVGYTF. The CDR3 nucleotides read TGTGCCAGTAGTATGAACGGGGTTGGCTACACCTTC.

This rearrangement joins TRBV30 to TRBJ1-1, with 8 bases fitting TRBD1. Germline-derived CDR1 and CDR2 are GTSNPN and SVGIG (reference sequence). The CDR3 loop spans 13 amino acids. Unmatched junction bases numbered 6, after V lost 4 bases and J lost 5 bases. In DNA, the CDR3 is TGTGCCTGGACAGGGGGCGAGAGGACTGAAGCTTTCTTT. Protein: CAWTGGERTEAFF.

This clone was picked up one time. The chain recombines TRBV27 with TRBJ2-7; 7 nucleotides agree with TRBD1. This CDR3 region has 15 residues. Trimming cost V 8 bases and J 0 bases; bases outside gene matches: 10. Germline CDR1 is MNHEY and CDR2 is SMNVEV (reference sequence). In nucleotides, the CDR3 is TGTGCCAGCGGTCAAAGGGACAGAAGCTCCTACGAGCAGTACTTC. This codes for CASGQRDRSSYEQYF.

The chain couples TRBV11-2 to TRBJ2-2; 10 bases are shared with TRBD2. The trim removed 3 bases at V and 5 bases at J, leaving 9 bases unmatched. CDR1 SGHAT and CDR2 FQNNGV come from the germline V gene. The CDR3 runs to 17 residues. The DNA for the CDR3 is TGTGCCAGCAGCTTTCTCTCCGGGACTAGCGTAACCGGGGAGCTGTTTTTT. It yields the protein CASSFLSGTSVTGELFF.

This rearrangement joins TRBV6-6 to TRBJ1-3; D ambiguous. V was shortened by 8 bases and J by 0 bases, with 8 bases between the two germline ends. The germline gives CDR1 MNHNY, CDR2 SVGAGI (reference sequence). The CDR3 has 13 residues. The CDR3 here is CASQRGSGNTIYF. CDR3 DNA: TGTGCCAGCCAGCGGGGCTCTGGAAACACCATATATTTT.

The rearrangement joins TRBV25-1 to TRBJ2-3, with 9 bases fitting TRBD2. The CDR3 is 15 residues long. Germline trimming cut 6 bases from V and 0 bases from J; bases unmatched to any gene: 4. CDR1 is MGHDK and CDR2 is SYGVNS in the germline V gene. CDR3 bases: TGTGCCAGCAGCAGGACTAGCGCTAGCACAGATACGCAGTATTTT. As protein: CASSRTSASTDTQYF.

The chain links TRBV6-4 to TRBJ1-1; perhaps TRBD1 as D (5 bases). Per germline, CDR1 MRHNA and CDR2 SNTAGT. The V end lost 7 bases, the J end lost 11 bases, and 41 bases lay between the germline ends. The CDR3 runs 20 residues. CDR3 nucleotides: TGTGCCAGCAATTTCCTCGGGACGGACAACAGAATTACGGGCCTAGCGGGGGCTTTCTTT. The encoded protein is CASNFLGTDNRITGLAGAFF.

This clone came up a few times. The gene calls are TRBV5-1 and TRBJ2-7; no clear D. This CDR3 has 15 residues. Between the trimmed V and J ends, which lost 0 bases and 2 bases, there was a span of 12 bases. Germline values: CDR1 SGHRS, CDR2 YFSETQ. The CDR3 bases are TGCGCCAGCAGCTTGGGTGGGCCTCCCACCTACGAGCAGTACTTC. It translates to CASSLGGPPTYEQYF.